These 4 T cell receptor beta chains originate from one sample sequenced in a study of siplizumab effects on memory and regulatory T cells. Repertoires were generated with immunoSEQ multiplex PCR, while TCRdb's copy carries only in-frame clones and drops some. The data show about 56,000 clones, approximately 97% seen once. The sequenced sample consisted of naive CD8+ T cells sorted from blood. The receptor set was obtained from a human donor in good health.

The chain carries TRBV12-5 and TRBJ1-2; no clear D. Trimming removed 0 bases from V and 8 bases from J, with 7 bases in between. CDR3 size: 12 residues. Germline loops: CDR1 LGHNT, CDR2 FRNRAP. The chain's CDR3 is CASGLVPEGYTF. As DNA, the CDR3 is TGTGCTAGTGGTTTGGTACCAGAGGGCTACACCTTC.

This clone was counted a single time. This chain connects TRBV27 to TRBJ2-5; 7 bases align to TRBD2. The CDR3 runs 13 residues. V lost 5 bases, J lost 7 bases, and 7 bases stayed unmatched. Germline V CDR1 and CDR2: MNHEY, SMNVEV (reference sequence). Written as DNA, the CDR3 is TGTGCCAGCAGTCCAGACTCGGGAGGGACCCAGTACTTC. It yields the protein CASSPDSGGTQYF.

The rearrangement uses TRBV28 and TRBJ2-7, with no clear D. The ends were cut back, 3 bases at V and 0 bases at J, with 9 bases in the middle. The CDR3 length is 14 residues. Germline CDR1 MDHEN, CDR2 SYDVKM. CDR3 sequence (DNA): TGTGCCAGCAGTTTGGTCAGGCGCTCCTACGAGCAGTACTTC. It yields the protein CASSLVRRSYEQYF.

V gene TRBV18 combines with J gene TRBJ2-7, with 16 bases matching TRBD2. The CDR3 spans 21 residues. V lost 3 bases to trimming and J lost 4 bases; unmatched junction nucleotides: 18. Germline CDR1 KGHSH, CDR2 LQKENI. CDR3 in DNA: TGTGCCAGCTCACCGAACTTTGGAAAGGGACTAGCGGGAGGGCCGAGGTACGAGCAGTACTTC. This sequence encodes CASSPNFGKGLAGGPRYEQYF.